This T cell receptor beta chain was recovered during a study of blood T cell repertoires in COVID-19. For the study at large: Acute and convalescent COVID-19 samples came from the United States, Italy and Spain. The analysed material was cDNA or gDNA that came from T cells, B-cell-depleted T cells, or PBMCs.

In the original workflow: Researchers report that nucleated cell counts were estimated from reference gene primer amplification. Clones were read by immunoSEQ multiplex PCR, and TCRdb kept only the in-frame ones, dropping some. The V and J calls and clone size were taken over from that table, and D and trimming were inferred from the DNA. The table lists about 98,000 clones, 84% of them singletons. The germline CDR1 and CDR2 sequences are SGHRS and YFSETQ. Trimming removed 7 bases from V and 1 base from J; junction bases left unmatched: 10. CDR3 size: 15 residues. The sequence came from a human donor in a cohort sampled during active COVID-19. This rearrangement joins TRBV5-1 to TRBJ2-7, with 8 positions matching TRBD2. Sequencing used peripheral blood. This chain's CDR3 is CASHTGGQSSYEQYF. The CDR3 coding sequence is TGCGCCAGCCACACGGGGGGGCAGTCTTCCTACGAGCAGTACTTC.